This T cell receptor beta chain was documented in a study of T cell repertoires in cytomegalovirus infection. Across the whole study: CMV epitopes, recently identified HLA-C-restricted and well-studied HLA-B-restricted, were used. It can be stated that public TCR beta signatures indicated CMV infection as well as a matching HLA type.

V was pared by 0 bases and J by 3 bases, with 5 bases of the junction left unmatched. The germline V gene encodes CDR1 SGHNT and CDR2 YYREEE (reference sequence). The CDR3 has 15 amino acids. Study results and caveats: CMV carriers with the relevant HLA were identified by cumulative public TCR beta family frequency. The response measured ex vivo was dominated by TCR beta clonotypes (HLA-C-restricted and CMV-specific).

About this clonotype: What it binds is unknown.

TCRdb redid the calling of the reads with MiXCR, one entry per CDR3 protein. The sample lists roughly 180,000 distinct CDR3 sequences, about 20% occurring once. The gene calls are TRBV5-4 and TRBJ2-7, with 8 bases matching TRBD1. Specimen: CD8+ T cells from cultured PBMCs, collected from culture after CMV antigen stimulation. This TCR was sampled from a human donor in good health (CMV status not recorded). Some clones in this sample may be carry-over from other donors' samples. The CDR3 loop reads CASSLGTGPGYEQYF. Written as DNA, the CDR3 is TGTGCCAGCAGCTTGGGGACAGGGCCCGGCTACGAGCAGTACTTC.